This T cell receptor beta chain appears in the sequencing data of a study of immune heterogeneity within non-small cell lung tumors. Overall study findings and caveats: Although only moderate, the correlation of local T-cell clonality with local tumor mutational burden was significant (R around 0.37). Individual patients mostly differed in their high-frequency T-cell receptor beta clonotypes.

On this clonotype: As yet, its antigen is unknown.

Genomic DNA from bulk tumor acted as the template, and around 630 ng was loaded per sample. Primary tumors were biopsied several times each, far apart, intraoperatively. It was patients with untreated, newly diagnosed non-small cell lung cancer who underwent curative surgery. All donors had received a new diagnosis of non-small cell lung cancer and were undergoing surgery with curative intent. Multiplex PCR (32 V and 13 J primers) was used to amplify the TCR beta CDR3. Each CDR3 protein gets one entry after TCRdb re-called the multiplex PCR reads with MiXCR. The sample lists 9,500 to 11,000 distinct CDR3 sequences; about 20% were seen once. The CDR3 runs to 15 residues. The germline gives CDR1 DFQATT, CDR2 SNEGSKA (reference sequence). V lost 3 bases and J 7 bases, leaving 18 bases between the germline ends.

The genes are TRBV20-1 and TRBJ2-2, with a possible D match to TRBD1 (6 bases). The sequenced material came from lung tumor tissue. The receptor was isolated from a man between 60 and 75 years old with non-small cell lung cancer. CDR3 amino acids: CSARVQGQGIGELFF. In DNA, the CDR3 is TGCAGTGCTAGGGTCCAGGGGCAGGGGATCGGGGAGCTGTTTTTT.